One and the same sample provided the 27 T cell receptor beta chains below, sequenced in a study of cytotoxic CD8 clonotypes in ibrutinib-treated CLL. Data came from immunoSEQ multiplex PCR; TCRdb stores just in-frame clones and leaves some out. The repertoire includes hundreds of thousands of clones, 60% to 75% of them detected once, and approximately 15% sits in the top ten. The sample here was PBMCs, taken after 24 months of ibrutinib treatment. The receptors come from a human donor with chronic lymphocytic leukemia.

The rearrangement joins TRBV6-6 to TRBJ2-5, with 9 positions matching TRBD1. The CDR3 consists of 16 residues. V was pared by 4 bases and J by 7 bases, with 13 bases of the junction left unmatched. Germline V gene lookup returns CDR1 MNHNY and CDR2 SVGAGI (reference sequence). CDR3 DNA: TGTGCCAGCAGTTCCCCGGGACAGGGTCTCCCAGGGACCCAGTACTTC. It translates to CASSSPGQGLPGTQYF.

The chain is built from TRBV7-2 and TRBJ1-4; D unresolved. This CDR3 region has 13 residues. Germline V gene lookup returns CDR1 SGHTA and CDR2 FQGNSA. V was clipped by 1 base and J by 10 bases, with 10 bases between them. The CDR3 region has the DNA TGTGCCAGCAGCTTAGATAGTGCAGGAAAACTGTTTTTT. Translated, it gives CASSLDSAGKLFF. The full variable domain, with the rest looked up from reference TRBV7-2 and TRBJ1-4, is GAGVSQSPSNKVTEKGKDVELRCDPISGHTALYWYRQSLGQGLEFLIYFQGNSAPDKSGLPSDRFSAERTGGSVSTLTIQRTQQEDSAVYLCASSLDSAGKLFFGSGTQLSVL.

The J gene is TRBJ2-3, the V gene TRBV25-1, with D perhaps TRBD2 (5 bases). V was cut by 1 base and J by 1 base, with 18 bases left in between. This CDR3 spans 18 amino acids. Germline CDR1 and CDR2: MGHDK and SYGVNS. The CDR3 sequence is CASSEWTARNRGTDTQYF. DNA of the CDR3: TGTGCCAGCAGTGAATGGACTGCGAGGAACCGCGGCACAGATACGCAGTATTTT.

CDR3 residues: CASGDKYSNQPQHF. The CDR3 DNA reads as TGTGCCAGCGGGGACAAATATAGCAATCAGCCCCAGCATTTT. The chain combines TRBV9 with TRBJ1-5; possibly TRBD1 for D (6 bases). The CDR3 sequence is 14 residues long. The germline V gene encodes CDR1 SGDLS and CDR2 YYNGEE. With 7 bases removed from V and 0 bases from J, the gap between germline ends came to 11 bases.

This chain links TRBV7-8 with TRBJ1-1; 8 bases align to TRBD1. From germline, CDR1 is SGHVS and CDR2 FQNEAQ. Trimming cost V 1 base and J 6 bases; bases outside gene matches: 7. The CDR3 has 15 residues. Written as DNA, the CDR3 is TGTGCCAGCAGCTTAGGACAGGGGAGAAGCGCTGAAGCTTTCTTT. The encoded protein is CASSLGQGRSAEAFF.

This clone occurred a few times. V gene TRBV5-8 combines with J gene TRBJ1-1, with a possible D match to TRBD1 (6 bases). The CDR3 is made up of 11 amino acids. V lost 0 bases to trimming and J lost 10 bases, with 7 bases between them. Germline-derived CDR1 and CDR2 are SGHTS and YDEGEE. CDR3 DNA sequence: TGTGCCAGCAGCTTGGTGGGGGCAGCTTTCTTT. Translation gives CASSLVGAAFF. Looking up the rest from reference TRBV5-8 and TRBJ1-1 gives the full variable domain: EAGVTQSPTHLIKTRGQQATLRCSPISGHTSVYWYQQALGLGLQFLLWYDEGEERNRGNFPPRFSGRQFPNYSSELNVNALELEDSALYLCASSLVGAAFFGQGTRLTVV.

This rearrangement joins TRBV7-2 to TRBJ2-1, with 14 nucleotides matching TRBD2. Germline lookup yields CDR1 SGHTA and CDR2 FQGNSA. The CDR3 extends over 16 amino acids. J gave up 10 bases and V 0 bases, and 5 bases lay outside the gene matches. The chain's CDR3 is CASSLAGTSGSREQFF. The CDR3 bases are TGTGCCAGCAGCTTAGCGGGGACTAGCGGGAGCCGGGAGCAGTTCTTC.

V usage is TRBV25-1 and J usage is TRBJ2-7; 10 bases are a match to TRBD2. The length of the CDR3 is 13 residues. Germline loops: CDR1 MGHDK, CDR2 SYGVNS. V gave up 8 bases and J gave up 8 bases; unmatched junction bases: 9. CDR3 residues: CASGGLAGEKQYF. The CDR3 DNA reads TGTGCCAGCGGAGGGCTAGCGGGAGAAAAGCAGTACTTC.

The gene calls are TRBV7-9 and TRBJ2-2; 8 bases match TRBD2. Trimming cost V 5 bases and J 5 bases; bases outside gene matches: 10. There are 16 residues in the CDR3. The V gene's germline CDR1 is SEHNR and CDR2 FQNEAQ (reference sequence). The CDR3 protein is CASSHRREEVTGELFF. The CDR3, as DNA: TGTGCCAGCAGCCACAGGCGGGAGGAGGTAACCGGGGAGCTGTTTTTT.

The J gene is TRBJ2-1, the V gene TRBV30; 11 positions match TRBD2. Per germline, CDR1 GTSNPN and CDR2 SVGIG (reference sequence). The CDR3 covers 13 residues. The J segment lost 10 bases and the V segment lost 8 bases, leaving 10 bases of the junction unmatched. The CDR3 loop is CAHETSGMREQFF. The CDR3 DNA reads TGTGCCCATGAGACTAGCGGGATGAGGGAGCAGTTCTTC.

V gene TRBV10-3 combines with J gene TRBJ1-2; D ambiguous. The CDR3 totals 14 residues. The V end was cut by 11 bases, the J end by 6 bases, with 22 bases between. CDR1 is ENHRY, CDR2 SYGVKD, per germline. CDR3 sequence reads: CAVQLGPEFNGYTF. In nucleotides, the CDR3 is TGTGCCGTCCAACTGGGCCCCGAATTTAATGGCTACACCTTC.

In its sample, this clone was seen a few times. The chain links TRBV4-2 to TRBJ1-2; D uncertain. V dropped 4 bases and J dropped 0 bases, with 3 bases sitting between them. The CDR3 sequence is 12 residues long. Germline V gene lookup returns CDR1 LGHNA and CDR2 YNFKEQ. The CDR3 region has the DNA TGTGCCAGCAGCCCTACTAACTATGGCTACACCTTC. This gives the protein CASSPTNYGYTF.

The chain employs TRBV11-2 and TRBJ1-2; D may be TRBD1 (5 bases). The CDR3 has 15 amino acids. Trimming removed 5 bases at V and 0 bases at J, with 13 bases between. The germline V gene encodes CDR1 SGHAT and CDR2 FQNNGV. The CDR3 DNA sequence: TGTGCCAGCAGCCCCGCTTGGGACGCTAACTATGGCTACACCTTC. Amino acid sequence: CASSPAWDANYGYTF.

The chain joins TRBV6-6 to TRBJ2-1; the D gene is possibly TRBD2 (5 bases). CDR1 MNHNY and CDR2 SVGAGI come from the germline V gene (reference sequence). The CDR3 is 15 amino acids. Trimming cost V 0 bases and J 1 base, with 7 bases left between them. The CDR3 DNA follows: TGTGCCAGCAGTTACTCGGGAGTATCCTACAATGAGCAGTTCTTC. Translated, it gives CASSYSGVSYNEQFF.

Here the CDR3 DNA reads TGTGCCAGCTCACTAAACAGGGGGGACTATGGCTACACCTTC. Translated, it gives CASSLNRGDYGYTF. The chain links TRBV18 to TRBJ1-2; TRBD1 agrees at 8 bases. CDR1 is KGHSH, CDR2 LQKENI, per germline. The CDR3 has 14 amino acids. Trimming removed 4 bases from V and 3 bases from J; junction bases left unmatched: 4.

The chain employs TRBV30 and TRBJ2-3; 11 bases match TRBD2. V trimming: 3 bases; J trimming: 2 bases; junction bases outside the gene matches: 13. Per the germline V gene, CDR1 is GTSNPN and CDR2 is SVGIG (reference sequence). The CDR3 has 18 amino acids. The CDR3 region has the DNA TGTGCCTGGAGCGCAATCCTGACTAGCGGGACTTCCACAGATACGCAGTATTTT. Protein: CAWSAILTSGTSTDTQYF. Full variable domain (rest looked up from reference TRBV30 and TRBJ2-3): SQTIHQWPATLVQPVGSPLSLECTVEGTSNPNLYWYRQAAGRGLQLLFYSVGIGQISSEVPQNLSASRPQDRQFILSSKKLLLSDSGFYLCAWSAILTSGTSTDTQYFGPGTRLTVL.

The rearrangement links TRBV11-2 to TRBJ2-7; 11 bases match TRBD2. The CDR3 is made up of 17 amino acids. The germline gives CDR1 SGHAT, CDR2 FQNNGV. The J segment lost 0 bases and the V segment lost 5 bases, leaving 9 bases of the junction unmatched. The CDR3 bases are TGTGCCAGCAGCCAACGGACTAGCGGGCCTAGCTCCTACGAGCAGTACTTC. Translation gives CASSQRTSGPSSYEQYF.

The V call is TRBV7-3, the J call TRBJ2-2; a possible D gene is TRBD2 (5 bases). The V end lost 6 bases, the J end lost 7 bases, and 15 bases lay between the germline ends. Germline assignment: CDR1 SGHTA and CDR2 FQGTGA. This CDR3 is 14 amino acids long. The CDR3 DNA reads TGTGCCAGCAGGCCAGGCCGGGGTGGCGGGGAGCTGTTTTTT. Translating it yields CASRPGRGGGELFF.

V gene TRBV13 combines with J gene TRBJ2-5; weak D call: TRBD1 (5 bases). Germline V gives CDR1 PRHDT, CDR2 FYEKMQ (reference sequence). This CDR3 is 13 amino acids long. Trimming took 3 bases from V and 2 from J, leaving 7 bases between them. The CDR3: CASSFAGQETQYF. CDR3 nucleotides: TGTGCCAGCAGCTTCGCAGGGCAAGAGACCCAGTACTTC.

The chain carries TRBV4-3 and TRBJ1-1; no reliable D call. Germline values: CDR1 LGHNA, CDR2 YSLEER. Trimming cost V 3 bases and J 7 bases, with 6 bases left between them. The CDR3 is 11 residues long. This CDR3 is CASSQANEAFF. The CDR3 DNA sequence: TGCGCCAGCAGCCAGGCTAATGAAGCTTTCTTT.

This chain uses TRBV2 with TRBJ2-7; D could derive from TRBD1 or TRBD2 (5 bases each). Per germline, CDR1 SNHLY and CDR2 FYNNEI. The CDR3 is made up of 14 amino acids. Here the CDR3 reads CVSRKRTEGYEQYF. CDR3 DNA: TGTGTCTCCAGGAAACGGACTGAGGGGTACGAGCAGTACTTC.

The J gene is TRBJ2-2, the V gene TRBV28, with 10 positions matching TRBD1. Germline CDR1 and CDR2: MDHEN and SYDVKM. The CDR3 runs 14 residues. With V trimmed by 5 bases and J by 4 bases, 1 base remained unmatched. This chain's CDR3 is CASSRTGGTGELFF. CDR3 nucleotides: TGTGCCAGCAGTAGGACAGGGGGCACCGGGGAGCTGTTTTTT.

This clone came up once. The V call is TRBV7-8, the J call TRBJ2-2; 7 nucleotides agree with TRBD2. After removal of 2 bases from V and 5 bases from J, the junction contained 11 bases not matched to a gene. The CDR3 runs to 17 residues. The germline V gene has CDR1 SGHVS and CDR2 FQNEAQ. CDR3 protein: CASSLYDGRSTTGELFF. CDR3 in DNA: TGTGCCAGCAGCTTATATGACGGGAGGTCCACGACCGGGGAGCTGTTTTTT.

The chain carries TRBV7-2 and TRBJ2-7, with 7 bases aligning to TRBD1. The V segment lost 0 bases and the J segment 2 bases; nucleotides outside the gene matches: 7. The V gene's germline CDR1 is SGHTA and CDR2 FQGNSA. The CDR3 has 16 residues. CDR3 amino acids: CASSLAHGTATYEQYF. The CDR3 DNA reads as TGTGCCAGCAGCTTAGCGCATGGGACAGCCACCTACGAGCAGTACTTC.

The V call is TRBV2, the J call TRBJ2-7; possible D gene TRBD1, 6 bases. The CDR3 sequence is 12 residues long. Germline lookup yields CDR1 SNHLY and CDR2 FYNNEI. Trimming removed 6 bases at V and 2 bases at J, with 8 bases between. The CDR3 protein is CASRTGTYEQYF. CDR3 nucleotide sequence: TGTGCCAGCAGGACAGGAACCTACGAGCAGTACTTC.

CDR3 DNA sequence: TGTGCCAGCAGCTCCGGGGGCCCGAGGGACGAGCAGTACTTC. This gives the protein CASSSGGPRDEQYF. The chain employs TRBV9 and TRBJ2-7, with D perhaps matching TRBD1 or TRBD2 (6 bases each). Germline V gene data show CDR1 as SGDLS and CDR2 as YYNGEE. The CDR3 contains 14 residues. V was clipped by 4 bases and J by 5 bases, with 16 bases between them. The variable domain in full, with the rest retrieved from reference TRBV9 and TRBJ2-7, is DSGVTQTPKHLITATGQRVTLRCSPRSGDLSVYWYQQSLDQGLQFLIQYYNGEERAKGNILERFSAQQFPDLHSELNLSSLELGDSALYFCASSSGGPRDEQYFGPGTRLTVT.

J is TRBJ2-2 and V is TRBV5-1; no clear D. Looked up from germline, CDR1 is SGHRS and CDR2 is YFSETQ. Trimming took 4 bases from V and 7 from J, leaving 8 bases between them. The CDR3 covers 12 residues. CDR3: CASSPGSGELFF. In nucleotides, the CDR3 is TGCGCCAGCAGCCCCGGCAGCGGGGAGCTGTTTTTT.